This TCR beta chain was sequenced for a study of T cells in Graves' hyperthyroidism and ophthalmopathy. A note on this clonotype: Its antigen is not identified.

V shed 2 bases, J shed 2 bases, and the junction held 3 bases outside the gene matches. This CDR3 has 18 amino acids. Germline V CDR1 and CDR2: SGDLS, YYNGEE. It was RNA transcripts that yielded the amplified TCR beta CDR3 regions. Initially, a first-round RT-PCR of the TCR CDR3 employed the HTBI primer set. Via MiXCR, TCRdb re-called the multiplex PCR reads, giving one row per CDR3 protein. The table records about 600,000 distinct CDR3 sequences, about 14% of them present only once. Study-wide results and limits: Model output signaled ophthalmopathy a median roughly 6.5 months ahead of onset. Ophthalmopathy was told apart from stable hyperthyroidism by a 13 V-J model.

Clinical Activity Scores of at least 3, NOSPECS grades of at least 4 and durations under 3 months characterized ophthalmopathy patients. This receptor was identified in a young woman with Graves' ophthalmopathy. The chain carries TRBV9 and TRBJ2-6; 14 bases are shared with TRBD2. Sequenced: blood. For the CDR3, the DNA is TGTGCCAGCAGCGTCAGACTAGCGGGAGGGCCTGGGGCCAACGTCCTGACTTTC. Its translation: CASSVRLAGGPGANVLTF.